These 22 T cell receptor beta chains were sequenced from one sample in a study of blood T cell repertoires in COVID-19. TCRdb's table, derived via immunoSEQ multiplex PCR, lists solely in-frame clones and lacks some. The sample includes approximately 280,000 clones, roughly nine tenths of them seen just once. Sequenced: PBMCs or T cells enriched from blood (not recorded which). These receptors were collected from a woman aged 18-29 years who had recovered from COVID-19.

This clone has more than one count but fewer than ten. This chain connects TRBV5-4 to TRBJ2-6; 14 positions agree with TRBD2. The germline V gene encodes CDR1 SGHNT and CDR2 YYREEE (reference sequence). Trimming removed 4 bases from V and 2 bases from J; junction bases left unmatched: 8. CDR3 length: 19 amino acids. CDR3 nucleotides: TGTGCCAGCAGCCGTCCAGGGACTAGCGGGAGAGCTGGGGCCAACGTCCTGACTTTC. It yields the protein CASSRPGTSGRAGANVLTF.

The CDR3 coding sequence is TGTGCCAGTAGTATGACCCCCCTTAAGGACAGGGCCTATGGCTACACCTTC. It codes for CASSMTPLKDRAYGYTF. The chain has TRBV19 and TRBJ1-2; 8 nucleotides match TRBD1. Germline V CDR1 and CDR2: LNHDA, SQIVND (reference sequence). There are 17 residues in the CDR3. Unmatched junction bases numbered 13, after V lost 3 bases and J lost 4 bases.

The DNA for the CDR3 is TGTGCCAGCAGCTACACCGACAGGGGTGGTGAAAAACTGTTTTTT. This sequence encodes CASSYTDRGGEKLFF. The J gene is TRBJ1-4, the V gene TRBV9; 8 bases match TRBD1. The J segment lost 7 bases and the V segment lost 4 bases, leaving 9 bases of the junction unmatched. The CDR3 totals 15 residues. CDR1 is SGDLS, CDR2 YYNGEE, per germline.

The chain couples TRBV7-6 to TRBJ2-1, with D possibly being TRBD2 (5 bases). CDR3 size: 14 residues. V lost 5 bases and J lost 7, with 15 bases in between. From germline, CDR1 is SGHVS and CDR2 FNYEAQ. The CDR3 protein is CASSIRASGNEQFF. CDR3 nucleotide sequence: TGTGCCAGCAGCATTAGGGCGTCGGGGAATGAGCAGTTCTTC. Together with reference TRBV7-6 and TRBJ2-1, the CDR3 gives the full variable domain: GAGVSQSPRYKVTKRGQDVALRCDPISGHVSLYWYRQALGQGPEFLTYFNYEAQQDKSGLPNDRFSAERPEGSISTLTIQRTEQRDSAMYRCASSIRASGNEQFFGPGTRLTVL.

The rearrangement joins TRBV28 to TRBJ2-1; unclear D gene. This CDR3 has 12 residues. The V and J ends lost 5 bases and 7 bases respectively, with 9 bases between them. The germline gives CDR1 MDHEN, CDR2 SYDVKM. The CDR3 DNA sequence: TGTGCCAGCAGTCCCTCCCCGAATGAGCAGTTCTTC. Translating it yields CASSPSPNEQFF.

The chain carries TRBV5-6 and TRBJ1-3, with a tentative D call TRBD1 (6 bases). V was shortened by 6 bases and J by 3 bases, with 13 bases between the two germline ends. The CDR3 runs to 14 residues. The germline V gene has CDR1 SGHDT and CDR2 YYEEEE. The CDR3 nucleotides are TGTGCCAGCACCAGAGGGGGGGGTGGAAACACCATATATTTT. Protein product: CASTRGGGGNTIYF. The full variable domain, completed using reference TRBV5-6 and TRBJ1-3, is DAGVTQSPTHLIKTRGQQVTLRCSPKSGHDTVSWYQQALGQGPQFIFQYYEEEERQRGNFPDRFSGHQFPNYSSELNVNALLLGDSALYLCASTRGGGGNTIYFGEGSWLTVV.

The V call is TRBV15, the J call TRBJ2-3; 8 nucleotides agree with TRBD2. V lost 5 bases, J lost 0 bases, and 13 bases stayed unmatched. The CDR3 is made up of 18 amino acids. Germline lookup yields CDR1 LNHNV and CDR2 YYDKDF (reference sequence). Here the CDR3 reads CATSAGVGGGISTDTQYF. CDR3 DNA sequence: TGTGCCACCAGCGCAGGGGTCGGGGGGGGAATTAGCACAGATACGCAGTATTTT.

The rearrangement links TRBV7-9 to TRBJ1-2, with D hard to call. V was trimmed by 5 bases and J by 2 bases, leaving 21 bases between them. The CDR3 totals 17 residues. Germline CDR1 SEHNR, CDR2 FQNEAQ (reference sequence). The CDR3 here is CASSGGLLLSRNYGYTF. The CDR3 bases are TGTGCCAGCAGCGGAGGTTTACTTCTCTCCAGGAACTATGGCTACACCTTC.

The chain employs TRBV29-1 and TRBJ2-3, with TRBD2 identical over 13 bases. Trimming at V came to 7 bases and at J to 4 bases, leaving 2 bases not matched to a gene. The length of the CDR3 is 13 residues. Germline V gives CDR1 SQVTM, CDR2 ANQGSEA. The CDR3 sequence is CSELAGGSDTQYF. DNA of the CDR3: TGCAGCGAACTAGCGGGAGGGTCAGATACGCAGTATTTT.

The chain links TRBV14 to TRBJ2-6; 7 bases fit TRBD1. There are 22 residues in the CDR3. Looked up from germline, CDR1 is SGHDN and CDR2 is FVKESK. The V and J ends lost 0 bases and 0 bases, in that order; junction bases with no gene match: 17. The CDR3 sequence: CASSQEWGTDREKNSGANVLTF. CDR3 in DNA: TGTGCCAGCAGCCAAGAGTGGGGAACCGACAGGGAAAAAAACTCTGGGGCCAACGTCCTGACTTTC.

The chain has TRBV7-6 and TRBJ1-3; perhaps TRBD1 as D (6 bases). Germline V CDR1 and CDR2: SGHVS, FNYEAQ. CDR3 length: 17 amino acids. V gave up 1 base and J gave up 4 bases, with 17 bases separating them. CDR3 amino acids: CASSLGVSTGSGNTIYF. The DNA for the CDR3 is TGTGCCAGCAGCTTAGGTGTTTCTACAGGGTCCGGAAACACCATATATTTT.

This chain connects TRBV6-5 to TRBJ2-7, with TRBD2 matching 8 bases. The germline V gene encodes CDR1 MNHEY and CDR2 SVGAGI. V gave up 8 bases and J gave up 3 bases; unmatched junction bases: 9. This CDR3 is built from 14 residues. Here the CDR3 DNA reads TGTGCCAGCTCGGATAGCGGGACTGACTACGAGCAGTACTTC. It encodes CASSDSGTDYEQYF.

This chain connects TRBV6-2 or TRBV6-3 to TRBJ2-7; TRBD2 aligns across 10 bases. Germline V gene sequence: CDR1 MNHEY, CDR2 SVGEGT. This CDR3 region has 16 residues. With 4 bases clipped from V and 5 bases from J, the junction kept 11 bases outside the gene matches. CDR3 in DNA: TGTGCCAGCAGTTCCCATGGGCTAGCGGGGGTCGACGAGCAGTACTTC. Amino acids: CASSSHGLAGVDEQYF.

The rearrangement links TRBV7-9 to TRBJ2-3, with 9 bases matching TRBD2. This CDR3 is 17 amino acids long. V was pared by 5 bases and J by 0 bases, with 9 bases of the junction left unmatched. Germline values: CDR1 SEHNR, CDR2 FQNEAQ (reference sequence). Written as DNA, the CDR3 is TGTGCCAGCAGCGACAGACTAGCGGTCCATAGCACAGATACGCAGTATTTT. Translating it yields CASSDRLAVHSTDTQYF. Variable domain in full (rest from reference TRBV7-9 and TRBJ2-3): DTGVSQNPRHKITKRGQNVTFRCDPISEHNRLYWYRQTLGQGPEFLTYFQNEAQLEKSRLLSDRFSAERPKGSFSTLEIQRTEQGDSAMYLCASSDRLAVHSTDTQYFGPGTRLTVL.

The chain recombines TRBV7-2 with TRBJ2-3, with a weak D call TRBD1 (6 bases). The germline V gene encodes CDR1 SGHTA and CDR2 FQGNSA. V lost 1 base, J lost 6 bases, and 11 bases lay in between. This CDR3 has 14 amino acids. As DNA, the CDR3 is TGTGCCAGCAGCTTAGAACAGGGTTCGGATACGCAGTATTTT. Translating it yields CASSLEQGSDTQYF.

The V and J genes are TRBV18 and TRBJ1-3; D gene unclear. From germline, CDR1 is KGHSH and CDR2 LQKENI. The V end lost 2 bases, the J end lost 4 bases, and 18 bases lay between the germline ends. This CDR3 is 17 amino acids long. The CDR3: CASSPARTGGPGNTIYF. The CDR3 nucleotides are TGTGCCAGCTCACCAGCCCGGACCGGAGGGCCCGGAAACACCATATATTTT.

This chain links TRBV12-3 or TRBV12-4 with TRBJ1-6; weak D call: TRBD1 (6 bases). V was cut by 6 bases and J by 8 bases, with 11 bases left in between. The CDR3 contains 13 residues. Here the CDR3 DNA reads TGTGCCAGCAGGGTCGGGGGGCATTCACCCCTCCACTTT. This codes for CASRVGGHSPLHF.

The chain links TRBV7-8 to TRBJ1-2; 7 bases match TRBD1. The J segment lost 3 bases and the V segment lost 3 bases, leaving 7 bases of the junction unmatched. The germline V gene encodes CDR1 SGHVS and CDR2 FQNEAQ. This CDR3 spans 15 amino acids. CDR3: CASSFRTGSDYGYTF. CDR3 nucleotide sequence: TGTGCCAGCAGCTTCCGGACAGGAAGTGACTATGGCTACACCTTC.

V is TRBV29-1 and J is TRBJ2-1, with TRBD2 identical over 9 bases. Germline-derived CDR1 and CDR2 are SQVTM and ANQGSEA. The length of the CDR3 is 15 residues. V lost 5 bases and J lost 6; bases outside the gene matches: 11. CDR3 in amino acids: CSVHVSGGITNEQFF. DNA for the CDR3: TGCAGCGTTCACGTTAGCGGGGGTATTACCAATGAGCAGTTCTTC.

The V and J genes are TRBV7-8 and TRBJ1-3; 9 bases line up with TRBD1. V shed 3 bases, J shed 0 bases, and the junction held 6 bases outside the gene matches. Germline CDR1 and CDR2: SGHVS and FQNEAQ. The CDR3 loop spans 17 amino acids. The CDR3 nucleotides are TGTGCCAGCAGCTTTGTGACAGGGGGATTCTCTGGAAACACCATATATTTT. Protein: CASSFVTGGFSGNTIYF.

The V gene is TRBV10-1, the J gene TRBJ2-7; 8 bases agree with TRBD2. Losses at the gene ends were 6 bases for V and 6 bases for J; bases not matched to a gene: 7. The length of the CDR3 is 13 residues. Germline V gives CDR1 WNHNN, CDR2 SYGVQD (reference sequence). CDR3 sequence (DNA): TGCGCCAGCAGCGTCGCCGGGACTAGCGAGCAGTACTTC. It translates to CASSVAGTSEQYF.

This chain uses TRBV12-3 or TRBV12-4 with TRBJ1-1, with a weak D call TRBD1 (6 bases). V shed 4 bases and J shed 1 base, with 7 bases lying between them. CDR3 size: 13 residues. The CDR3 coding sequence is TGTGCCAGCAGTTGGGGACAGAACACTGAAGCTTTCTTT. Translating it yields CASSWGQNTEAFF.